Each of the 19 T cell receptor beta chains below was sequenced from the same sample in a study of blood T cell repertoires in COVID-19. The protocol was immunoSEQ multiplex PCR, while the TCRdb copy is restricted to in-frame clones and leaves out a portion. Among fewer than 450,000 clones, more than 75% were seen once, and the ten largest hold more than 1%. The sequenced material came from PBMCs or T cells enriched from blood (not recorded which). The receptors were sampled from a woman between 25 and 40 years old who had recovered from COVID-19.

The rearrangement links TRBV18 to TRBJ1-5; TRBD1 aligns across 8 bases. The CDR3 covers 17 residues. The trim removed 3 bases at V and 2 bases at J, leaving 9 bases unmatched. Germline V CDR1 and CDR2: KGHSH, LQKENI. The CDR3 region is CASSPNVQGVGNQPQHF. The CDR3 DNA reads TGTGCCAGCTCACCCAACGTACAGGGGGTAGGCAATCAGCCCCAGCATTTT.

This clone showed up just once. J is TRBJ2-1 and V is TRBV27, with TRBD2 matching over 9 bases. The CDR3 spans 17 residues. CDR1 MNHEY and CDR2 SMNVEV come from the germline V gene (reference sequence). V was clipped by 5 bases and J by 4 bases; unmatched bases: 12. The CDR3 coding sequence is TGTGCCAGCAGTAATAGCTTGCTAGCGGGGCCATACAATGAGCAGTTCTTC. Its protein is CASSNSLLAGPYNEQFF.

The chain links TRBV15 to TRBJ2-1; TRBD2 aligns across 8 bases. The CDR3 length is 15 residues. V lost 4 bases and J lost 3; bases outside the gene matches: 5. Per the germline V gene, CDR1 is LNHNV and CDR2 is YYDKDF (reference sequence). CDR3 DNA: TGTGCCACCAGCACGGGGGGGGCCATCTACAATGAGCAGTTCTTC. Translated, it gives CATSTGGAIYNEQFF.

The V gene is TRBV18, the J gene TRBJ2-2; 10 bases are a match to TRBD2. V was pared by 4 bases and J by 5 bases, with 7 bases of the junction left unmatched. This CDR3 has 16 residues. From germline, CDR1 is KGHSH and CDR2 LQKENI. CDR3 sequence (DNA): TGTGCCAGCTCACAATCGGGACTAGCGAGTACCGGGGAGCTGTTTTTT. Its translation is CASSQSGLASTGELFF.

The chain combines TRBV27 with TRBJ2-7; TRBD1 agrees at 8 bases. The CDR3 totals 16 residues. Germline V gene sequence: CDR1 MNHEY, CDR2 SMNVEV (reference sequence). J lost 2 bases, V lost 5 bases, and 11 bases had no gene match. As DNA, the CDR3 is TGTGCCAGCAGTGGAGGCCGTTGGACAGGGCCCTACGAGCAGTACTTC. Residues: CASSGGRWTGPYEQYF.

The rearrangement links TRBV11-2 to TRBJ2-5; D gene ambiguous. The V end was cut by 4 bases, the J end by 9 bases, with 6 bases between. CDR1 SGHAT and CDR2 FQNNGV come from the germline V gene. The CDR3 contains 10 residues. CDR3 residues: CASSSRAQYF. In nucleotides, the CDR3 is TGTGCCAGCAGCTCCCGCGCCCAGTACTTC.

The V gene is TRBV19, the J gene TRBJ1-1; weak D call: TRBD1 (6 bases). The germline V gene encodes CDR1 LNHDA and CDR2 SQIVND (reference sequence). This CDR3 has 14 amino acids. Trimming took 6 bases from V and 5 from J, leaving 16 bases between them. CDR3 sequence: CASRLTGRLTEAFF. The CDR3 region has the DNA TGTGCCAGTAGGCTAACAGGGCGATTGACTGAAGCTTTCTTT. Complete variable domain (other parts from reference TRBV19 and TRBJ1-1): DGGITQSPKYLFRKEGQNVTLSCEQNLNHDAMYWYRQDPGQGLRLIYYSQIVNDFQKGDIAEGYSVSREKKESFPLTVTSAQKNPTAFYLCASRLTGRLTEAFFGQGTRLTVV.

The chain combines TRBV19 with TRBJ1-5; possibly TRBD1 for D (6 bases). Trimming took off 4 bases at V and 4 bases at J, with 11 bases between the two ends. Looked up from germline, CDR1 is LNHDA and CDR2 is SQIVND (reference sequence). The CDR3 sequence is 14 residues long. CDR3 protein: CASSRTDPNQPQHF. The CDR3 DNA follows: TGTGCCAGTAGTAGGACAGACCCGAATCAGCCCCAGCATTTT.

The CDR3 reads CASSSFRDRVSGTEAFF. The CDR3 nucleotides read TGTGCCAGCAGCTCTTTCCGGGACAGGGTGTCCGGCACTGAAGCTTTCTTT. The genes are TRBV7-8 and TRBJ1-1, with 9 bases that match TRBD1. V lost 4 bases, J lost 4 bases, and 13 bases stayed unmatched. Germline assignment: CDR1 SGHVS and CDR2 FQNEAQ. This CDR3 is built from 17 residues. Full variable domain (remainder filled in from reference TRBV7-8 and TRBJ1-1): GAGVSQSPRYKVAKRGQDVALRCDPISGHVSLFWYQQALGQGPEFLTYFQNEAQLDKSGLPSDRFFAERPEGSVSTLKIQRTQQEDSAVYLCASSSFRDRVSGTEAFFGQGTRLTVV.

The gene calls are TRBV7-2 and TRBJ1-3; 9 nucleotides agree with TRBD1. This CDR3 comprises 17 residues. J lost 1 base, V lost 4 bases, and 8 bases had no gene match. Germline CDR1 is SGHTA and CDR2 is FQGNSA. This CDR3 reads CASSSREDRGSGNTIYF. The DNA of the CDR3 is TGTGCCAGCAGCTCCAGGGAGGACAGGGGTTCTGGAAACACCATATATTTT. Full variable domain (missing parts from reference TRBV7-2 and TRBJ1-3): GAGVSQSPSNKVTEKGKDVELRCDPISGHTALYWYRQSLGQGLEFLIYFQGNSAPDKSGLPSDRFSAERTGGSVSTLTIQRTQQEDSAVYLCASSSREDRGSGNTIYFGEGSWLTVV.

The gene calls are TRBV9 and TRBJ1-5, with D possibly being TRBD1 (6 bases). This CDR3 contains 13 residues. Germline V gene data show CDR1 as SGDLS and CDR2 as YYNGEE. Trimming removed 3 bases from V and 7 bases from J, with 11 bases in between. This chain's CDR3 is CASSDGTGQPQHF. The CDR3 DNA reads TGTGCCAGCAGCGACGGAACAGGGCAGCCCCAGCATTTT.

This clone was picked up many times. V usage is TRBV19 and J usage is TRBJ1-6; 7 bases align to TRBD1. The ends lost 3 bases at V and 5 bases at J; junction bases unmatched: 4. Per the germline V gene, CDR1 is LNHDA and CDR2 is SQIVND (reference sequence). This CDR3 is 15 amino acids long. CDR3 region: CASSITGVNNSPLHF. As DNA, the CDR3 is TGTGCCAGTAGTATCACAGGGGTCAATAATTCACCCCTCCACTTT.

The chain recombines TRBV19 with TRBJ1-1; 8 nucleotides agree with TRBD1. The CDR3 totals 13 residues. The V and J ends lost 10 bases and 8 bases, in that order; junction bases with no gene match: 12. Germline lookup yields CDR1 LNHDA and CDR2 SQIVND (reference sequence). This CDR3 is CATRDRSLGEAFF. DNA for the CDR3: TGTGCCACCCGGGACAGGAGTTTGGGGGAAGCTTTCTTT.

The gene calls are TRBV6-2 or TRBV6-3 and TRBJ1-6, with 12 bases identical to TRBD1. Germline loops: CDR1 MNHEY, CDR2 SVGEGT. This CDR3 comprises 15 residues. Trimming removed 7 bases from V and 6 bases from J; junction bases left unmatched: 4. The CDR3 loop reads CASNPGQGANSPLHF. The CDR3 region has the DNA TGTGCCAGCAACCCGGGACAGGGGGCTAATTCACCCCTCCACTTT.

The chain uses TRBV18 and TRBJ2-4; 7 nucleotides agree with TRBD1. This CDR3 has 16 amino acids. The ends lost 3 bases at V and 5 bases at J; junction bases unmatched: 10. The germline gives CDR1 KGHSH, CDR2 LQKENI. Written as DNA, the CDR3 is TGTGCCAGCTCACCCAACCGACAGGGTGCGGAAAACATTCAGTACTTC. Protein sequence: CASSPNRQGAENIQYF.

About this clone itself: Other DNA sequences from this sample encode an identical CDR3 as well. The rearrangement uses TRBV3-1 (or the pseudogene TRBV3-2) and TRBJ1-1, with TRBD1 as a possible D gene (5 bases). The germline gives CDR1 LGHDT, CDR2 YNNKEL (reference sequence). The CDR3 has 14 residues. The V end was cut by 1 base, the J end by 4 bases, with 10 bases between. CDR3 DNA: TGTGCCAGCAGCCAAGCCGGGGGGAGCACTGAAGCTTTCTTT. As protein: CASSQAGGSTEAFF.

The gene calls are TRBV18 and TRBJ2-4; the match to TRBD1 covers 9 bases. The CDR3 runs to 16 residues. CDR1 is KGHSH, CDR2 LQKENI, per germline. V lost 2 bases to trimming and J lost 0 bases; unmatched junction nucleotides: 2. The CDR3 loop reads CASSPGTGLAKNIQYF. In DNA, the CDR3 is TGTGCCAGCTCACCAGGGACAGGGTTAGCCAAAAACATTCAGTACTTC.

The CDR3 protein is CASRASGGAGIQYF. CDR3 nucleotides: TGTGCCAGCAGGGCTAGCGGGGGGGCCGGCATTCAGTACTTC. The rearrangement joins TRBV2 to TRBJ2-4; 12 positions match TRBD2. CDR1 is SNHLY and CDR2 is FYNNEI in the germline V gene. V lost 6 bases and J lost 9; bases outside the gene matches: 6. The CDR3 spans 14 residues. The entire variable domain, with the rest obtained from reference TRBV2 and TRBJ2-4, is as follows: EPEVTQTPSHQVTQMGQEVILRCVPISNHLYFYWYRQILGQKVEFLVSFYNNEISEKSEIFDDQFSVERPDGSNFTLKIRSTKLEDSAMYFCASRASGGAGIQYFGAGTRLSVL.

A note on this clone: Other DNA sequences in this sample translate to the same CDR3. This sequence joins TRBV19 and TRBJ1-3, with 11 bases lining up with TRBD1. This CDR3 is 15 amino acids long. Losses at the gene ends were 5 bases for V and 2 bases for J; bases not matched to a gene: 2. CDR1 and CDR2 from the germline V gene are LNHDA and SQIVND (reference sequence). The CDR3, as DNA: TGTGCCAGTAGTCCGGGACAGGGGGCTGGAAACACCATATATTTT. This codes for CASSPGQGAGNTIYF.